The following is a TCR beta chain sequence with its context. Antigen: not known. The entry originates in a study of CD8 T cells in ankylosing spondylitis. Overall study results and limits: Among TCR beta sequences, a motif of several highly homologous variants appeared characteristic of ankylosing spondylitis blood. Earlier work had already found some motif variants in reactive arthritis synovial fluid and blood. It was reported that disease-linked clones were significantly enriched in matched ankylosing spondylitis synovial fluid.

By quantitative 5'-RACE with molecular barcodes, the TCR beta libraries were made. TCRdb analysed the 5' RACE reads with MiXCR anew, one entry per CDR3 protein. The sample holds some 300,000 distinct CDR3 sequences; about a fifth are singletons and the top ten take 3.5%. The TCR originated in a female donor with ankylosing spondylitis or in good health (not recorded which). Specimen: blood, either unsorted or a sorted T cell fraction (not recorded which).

The CDR3 sequence is CSAEGVNGYTF. The CDR3 region has the DNA TGCAGTGCCGAGGGGGTAAATGGCTACACCTTC. The genes are TRBV29-1 and TRBJ1-2, with D possibly matching TRBD1 (6 bases). The CDR3 is made up of 11 amino acids. Germline CDR1 reads SQVTM; CDR2 reads ANQGSEA.